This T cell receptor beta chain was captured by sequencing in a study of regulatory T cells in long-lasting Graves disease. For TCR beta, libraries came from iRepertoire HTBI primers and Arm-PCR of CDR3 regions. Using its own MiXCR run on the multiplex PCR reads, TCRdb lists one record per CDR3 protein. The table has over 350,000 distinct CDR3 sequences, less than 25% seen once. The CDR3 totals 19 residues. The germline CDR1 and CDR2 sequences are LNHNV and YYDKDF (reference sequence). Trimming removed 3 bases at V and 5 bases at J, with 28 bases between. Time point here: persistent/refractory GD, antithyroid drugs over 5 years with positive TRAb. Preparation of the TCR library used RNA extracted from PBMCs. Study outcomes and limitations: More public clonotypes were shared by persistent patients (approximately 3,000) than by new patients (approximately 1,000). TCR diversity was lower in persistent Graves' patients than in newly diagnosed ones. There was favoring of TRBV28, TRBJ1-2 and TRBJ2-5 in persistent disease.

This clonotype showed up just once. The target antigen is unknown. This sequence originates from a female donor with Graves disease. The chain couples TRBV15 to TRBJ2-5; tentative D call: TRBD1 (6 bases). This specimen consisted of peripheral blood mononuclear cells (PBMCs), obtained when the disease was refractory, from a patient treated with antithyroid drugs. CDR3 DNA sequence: TGTGCCACCAGCAGCCAAGAACCTGGCGAGAGGGGGAGTGGGGAGACCCAGTACTTC. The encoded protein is CATSSQEPGERGSGETQYF.